Below are 2 T cell receptor beta chains sequenced from a single sample in a study of neurological immune-mediated disorders. Each CDR3 protein is one row after TCRdb ran MiXCR on the 5' RACE reads. Among tens of thousands of distinct CDR3 sequences listed, around 3.7% were seen once. Sequencing input: PBMCs. Receptor source: a man aged 35 to 55 with multiple sclerosis.

Only a few counts were recorded for this clonotype. V gene TRBV3-1 combines with J gene TRBJ2-3; D is ambiguous. CDR1 and CDR2 (germline): LGHDT, YNNKEL (reference sequence). This CDR3 is 16 amino acids long. The V end lost 2 bases, the J end lost 2 bases, and 14 bases lay between the germline ends. The CDR3 bases are TGTGCCAGCAGCCAAAGGAAGGGATACCCCACAGATACGCAGTATTTT. It is translated as CASSQRKGYPTDTQYF.

At least ten counts were recorded for this clonotype. This rearrangement joins TRBV9 to TRBJ1-4; 7 nucleotides align to TRBD1. This CDR3 region has 16 residues. Germline V gene data show CDR1 as SGDLS and CDR2 as YYNGEE. V lost 0 bases and J lost 1; bases outside the gene matches: 3. The CDR3 protein is CASSVGHRGTNEKLFF. The CDR3 DNA is TGTGCCAGCAGCGTAGGCCACAGGGGAACTAATGAAAAACTGTTTTTT.